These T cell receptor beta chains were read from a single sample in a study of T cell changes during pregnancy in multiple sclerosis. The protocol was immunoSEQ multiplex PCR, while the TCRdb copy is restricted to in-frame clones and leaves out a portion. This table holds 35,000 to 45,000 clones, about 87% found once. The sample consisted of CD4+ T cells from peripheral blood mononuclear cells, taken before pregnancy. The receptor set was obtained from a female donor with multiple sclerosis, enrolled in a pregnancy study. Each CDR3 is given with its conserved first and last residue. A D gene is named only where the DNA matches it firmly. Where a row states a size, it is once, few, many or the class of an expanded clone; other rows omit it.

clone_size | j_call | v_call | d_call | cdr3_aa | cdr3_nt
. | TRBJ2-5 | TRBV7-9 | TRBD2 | CASSLGRGGEETQYF | TGTGCCAGCAGCTTAGGGCGGGGGGGGGAAGAGACCCAGTACTTC
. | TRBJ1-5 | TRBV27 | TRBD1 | CASSSKTGYQPQHF | TGTGCCAGCAGTTCTAAGACAGGGTATCAGCCCCAGCATTTT
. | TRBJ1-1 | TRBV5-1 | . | CASSFNGLNTEAFF | TGCGCCAGCAGCTTCAACGGGTTGAACACTGAAGCTTTCTTT
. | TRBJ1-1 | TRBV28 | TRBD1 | CASSRTGQGKAFF | TGTGCCAGCAGCCGTACGGGACAGGGGAAAGCTTTCTTT
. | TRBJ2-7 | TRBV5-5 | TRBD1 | CASSLLRDRDYEQYF | TGTGCCAGCAGCTTGCTCCGAGACAGGGACTACGAGCAGTACTTC
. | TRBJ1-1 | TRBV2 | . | CASRSAVSKNTEAFF | TGTGCCAGCCGCTCTGCCGTGTCTAAGAACACTGAAGCTTTCTTT
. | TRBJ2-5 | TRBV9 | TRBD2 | CASSVGSGGQETQYF | TGTGCCAGCAGCGTAGGTAGCGGGGGACAAGAGACCCAGTACTTC
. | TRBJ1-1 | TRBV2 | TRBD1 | CASSYRGSDTEAFF | TGTGCCAGCAGTTACAGGGGGAGTGACACTGAAGCTTTCTTT
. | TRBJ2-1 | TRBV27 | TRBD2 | CASTRGGAGGSEQFF | TGTGCCAGCACCCGCGGGGGGGCTGGGGGGTCGGAGCAGTTCTTC
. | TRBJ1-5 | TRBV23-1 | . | CATWAQGPNQPQHF | TGCGCCACCTGGGCTCAGGGGCCCAATCAGCCCCAGCATTTT
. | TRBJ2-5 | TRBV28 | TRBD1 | CASSLLGTGEETQYF | TGTGCCAGCAGTTTATTGGGGACAGGCGAAGAGACCCAGTACTTC
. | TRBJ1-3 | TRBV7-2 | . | CASSGFGGGNTIYF | TGTGCCAGCAGCGGGTTCGGGGGAGGAAACACCATATATTTT
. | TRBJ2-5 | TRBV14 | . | CASSPRLQETQYF | TGTGCCAGCAGTCCTCGACTCCAAGAGACCCAGTACTTC
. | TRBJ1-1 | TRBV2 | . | CASSEALQGITEAFF | TGTGCCAGCAGTGAAGCGCTTCAGGGAATAACTGAAGCTTTCTTT
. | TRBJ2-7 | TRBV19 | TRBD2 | CASSIGRGYEQYF | TGTGCCAGTAGTATTGGGCGGGGGTACGAGCAGTACTTC
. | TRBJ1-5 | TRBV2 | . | CASSRDNNQPQHF | TGTGCCAGCAGTAGAGATAACAATCAGCCCCAGCATTTT
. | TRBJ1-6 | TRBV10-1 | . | CASSESRRGSPLHF | TGCGCCAGCAGTGAGTCCCGGAGAGGTTCACCCCTCCACTTT
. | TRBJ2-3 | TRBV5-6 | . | CASSSPGSGDTQYF | TGTGCCAGCAGCTCGCCGGGGAGTGGTGATACGCAGTATTTT
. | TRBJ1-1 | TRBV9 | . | CASSVEDEGGAFF | TGTGCCAGCAGCGTAGAGGATGAAGGAGGGGCTTTCTTT
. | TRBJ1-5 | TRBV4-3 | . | CASSQDAQRNQPQHF | TGCGCCAGCAGCCAAGACGCGCAACGCAATCAGCCCCAGCATTTT
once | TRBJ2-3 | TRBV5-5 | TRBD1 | CASSLTGDGTDTQYF | TGTGCCAGCAGTCTAACAGGGGATGGCACAGATACGCAGTATTTT
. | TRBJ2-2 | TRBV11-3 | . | CASSSRDFAAGELFF | TGTGCCAGCAGCTCCCGGGACTTCGCGGCGGGGGAGCTGTTTTTT
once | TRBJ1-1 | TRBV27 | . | CASSFSGQGTEAFF | TGTGCCAGCAGTTTCTCAGGGCAGGGGACTGAAGCTTTCTTT
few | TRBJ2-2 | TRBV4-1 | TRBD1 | CASSYRDRGLGELFF | TGCGCCAGCAGCTACCGGGACAGGGGGCTCGGGGAGCTGTTTTTT
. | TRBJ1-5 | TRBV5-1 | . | CASSLDHYQSQPQHF | TGCGCCAGCAGCTTGGACCACTACCAGTCACAGCCCCAGCATTTT
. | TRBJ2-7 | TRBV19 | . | CASSDYVNEQYF | TGTGCCAGTAGTGACTATGTGAACGAGCAGTACTTC
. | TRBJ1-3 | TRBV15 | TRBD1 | CATSRDRGRNTIYF | TGTGCCACCAGCAGGGACAGGGGAAGAAACACCATATATTTT
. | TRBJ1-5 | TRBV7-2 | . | CASSWGGQPQHF | TGTGCCAGCAGCTGGGGAGGTCAGCCCCAGCATTTT
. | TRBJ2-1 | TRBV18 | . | CASSTADEQFF | TGTGCCAGCTCGACGGCGGATGAGCAGTTCTTC
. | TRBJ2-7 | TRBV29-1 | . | CSVVLLFPRGTLFYEQYF | TGCAGCGTTGTCCTACTCTTCCCTCGGGGGACGCTCTTCTACGAGCAGTACTTC
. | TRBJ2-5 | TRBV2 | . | CASSLLGRVQETQYF | TGTGCCAGCAGTCTACTAGGGCGGGTCCAAGAGACCCAGTACTTC